The rows below give T cell receptor beta chains drawn from one sample of a study of OX40 agonist ivuxolimab in advanced cancers. Some clones are missing from TCRdb's copy, which holds only in-frame ones; the method was immunoSEQ multiplex PCR. Of tens of thousands of clones listed, about 83% are singletons. The source material was CD4+ or CD8+ T cells sorted from blood, sampled in a trial of the OX40 agonist ivuxolimab. Receptors were obtained from an adult with an advanced solid tumor such as melanoma, head and neck, liver or kidney cancer. The CDR3 runs from the conserved cysteine through the conserved F or W. The D gene is left open where the match is weak. A clone size is listed for some rows: how often the clone was seen (once, few, many), or a class if it is expanded.

13,.,.,TRBJ2-7,TRBV19,CASSVTGTYEQYF,TGTGCCAGTAGCGTAACAGGGACCTACGAGCAGTACTTC
18,TRBD1,few,TRBJ2-2,TRBV11-2,CASSLVPPGQGDTGELFF,TGTGCCAGCAGCTTAGTACCTCCGGGACAGGGGGACACCGGGGAGCTGTTTTTT
14,.,.,TRBJ1-5,TRBV2,CATALERGDQPQHF,TGTGCCACCGCACTGGAAAGGGGTGATCAGCCCCAGCATTTT
14,TRBD1,.,TRBJ1-4,TRBV7-2,CASSLGGGGEKLFF,TGTGCCAGCAGCTTAGGAGGGGGCGGAGAAAAACTGTTTTTT
16,.,few,TRBJ2-6,TRBV28,CASSFATGTGANVLTF,TGTGCCAGCAGCTTCGCGACAGGAACTGGGGCCAACGTCCTGACTTTC
14,.,.,TRBJ1-2,TRBV15,CATSDIGDTYGYTF,TGTGCCACCAGCGATATTGGGGACACCTATGGCTACACCTTC
14,TRBD1,.,TRBJ2-7,TRBV30,CAWKPRDSRYEQYF,TGTGCCTGGAAGCCACGGGACAGCCGCTACGAGCAGTACTTC
13,TRBD1,.,TRBJ2-7,TRBV29-1,CSAGQGAVSEQYF,TGCAGCGCCGGACAGGGGGCGGTATCCGAGCAGTACTTC
15,.,.,TRBJ1-3,TRBV6-6,CASSYRTSSGNTIYF,TGTGCCAGCAGTTACAGAACGAGCTCTGGAAACACCATATATTTT
16,TRBD1,.,TRBJ2-7,TRBV19,CASSKTMTGGSGEQYF,TGTGCCAGTAGTAAAACCATGACAGGGGGCTCAGGCGAGCAGTACTTC
16,.,.,TRBJ1-1,TRBV7-3,CASSSQPGGMNTEAFF,TGTGCCAGCAGCTCCCAACCTGGGGGAATGAACACTGAAGCTTTCTTT
12,TRBD1,.,TRBJ1-1,TRBV7-2,CASSLGTGEAFF,TGTGCCAGCAGCTTAGGGACAGGGGAAGCTTTCTTT
17,TRBD1,.,TRBJ1-2,TRBV18,CASSGTGGAVGGYGYTF,TGTGCCAGCTCAGGGACAGGCGGCGCGGTGGGTGGCTATGGCTACACCTTC
12,.,.,TRBJ1-1,TRBV29-1,CSGNLMNTEAFF,TGCAGCGGAAACCTTATGAACACTGAAGCTTTCTTT
13,.,.,TRBJ2-7,TRBV6-1,CASRPDNYYEQYF,TGTGCCAGCAGACCCGACAACTACTACGAGCAGTACTTC
16,.,few,TRBJ2-2,TRBV10-1,CASSDIETGNTGELFF,TGCGCCAGCAGTGATATCGAAACAGGGAACACCGGGGAGCTGTTTTTT
12,.,few,TRBJ1-2,TRBV19,CASSTGGVGYTF,TGTGCCAGTAGTACAGGTGGGGTCGGCTACACCTTC
14,TRBD1,.,TRBJ1-5,TRBV5-6,CASSADRGFQPQHF,TGTGCCAGCAGCGCGGACAGGGGGTTTCAGCCCCAGCATTTT
13,TRBD1,.,TRBJ2-7,TRBV6-5,CVSAGTGQYEQYF,TGTGTCAGCGCTGGGACAGGCCAATACGAGCAGTACTTC
14,TRBD2,.,TRBJ2-1,TRBV30,CAWSGTSGMSEQFF,TGTGCCTGGAGCGGGACTAGCGGGATGAGTGAGCAGTTCTTC
15,.,.,TRBJ1-1,TRBV10-3,CAISESNTENTEAFF,TGTGCCATCAGTGAGTCCAACACCGAGAACACTGAAGCTTTCTTT
13,.,.,TRBJ2-7,TRBV15,CATSRDRPPEQYF,TGTGCCACCAGCAGAGATCGTCCCCCCGAGCAGTACTTC
17,TRBD2,.,TRBJ2-3,TRBV10-1,CASSADDGGGTRDTQYF,TGCGCCAGCAGTGCAGACGATGGCGGGGGAACGAGGGATACGCAGTATTTT
16,TRBD2,.,TRBJ2-1,TRBV18,CASSPPNSGRAHEQFF,TGTGCCAGCTCACCACCGAATAGCGGGAGGGCCCATGAGCAGTTCTTC
13,.,.,TRBJ1-1,TRBV7-6,CASSFGQGTEAFF,TGTGCCAGCAGCTTTGGGCAAGGCACTGAAGCTTTCTTT
15,TRBD1,.,TRBJ2-7,TRBV18,CASSPRRQGVHEQYF,TGTGCCAGCTCACCCCGTAGACAGGGAGTCCACGAGCAGTACTTC
16,TRBD2,.,TRBJ2-1,TRBV4-2,CASSPTTSGRLDEQFF,TGTGCCAGCAGCCCCACGACTAGCGGGAGGTTAGATGAGCAGTTCTTC
16,.,.,TRBJ2-1,TRBV28,CASSLVSGSSYNEQFF,TGTGCCAGCAGTTTGGTATCGGGGAGCTCCTACAATGAGCAGTTCTTC
15,TRBD1,.,TRBJ2-3,TRBV6-5,CASSRTGGLTDTQYF,TGTGCCAGCAGCCGAACAGGGGGTCTAACAGATACGCAGTATTTT
18,TRBD2,.,TRBJ2-7,TRBV19,CASSGQGARLAGAYEQYF,TGTGCCAGTAGTGGTCAGGGAGCCCGACTAGCGGGAGCCTACGAGCAGTACTTC
10,.,.,TRBJ2-1,TRBV6-5,CASSSNEQFF,TGTGCCAGCAGTTCGAATGAGCAGTTCTTC
14,.,.,TRBJ2-2,TRBV6-5,CASRAELFTGELFF,TGTGCCAGCCGAGCGGAACTGTTTACCGGGGAGCTGTTTTTT
14,.,few,TRBJ1-2,TRBV19,CASSMARGNYGYTF,TGTGCCAGTAGTATGGCACGGGGTAACTATGGCTACACCTTC
17,.,.,TRBJ1-4,TRBV5-1,CASSLDSRGRTNEKLFF,TGCGCCAGCAGCTTGGATTCCAGGGGAAGAACTAATGAAAAACTGTTTTTT
17,.,.,TRBJ1-3,TRBV5-1,CASSYGAGTQAGNTIYF,TGCGCCAGCAGCTACGGAGCTGGCACCCAGGCCGGAAACACCATATATTTT
14,.,.,TRBJ2-5,TRBV7-9,CASSLVAVQETQYF,TGTGCCAGCAGCTTAGTAGCGGTACAAGAGACCCAGTACTTC
13,.,.,TRBJ1-1,TRBV5-1,CASSLGGSTEAFF,TGCGCCAGCAGCTTGGGGGGTAGTACTGAAGCTTTCTTT
16,.,.,TRBJ1-6,TRBV2,CASSQTGISYNSPLHF,TGTGCCAGCAGCCAAACAGGGATCTCCTATAATTCACCCCTCCACTTT
14,.,.,TRBJ1-1,TRBV18,CASSLGQMNTEAFF,TGTGCCAGCTCCTTAGGACAGATGAACACTGAAGCTTTCTTT
12,.,.,TRBJ1-1,TRBV6-1,CASRTMNTEAFF,TGTGCCAGCAGGACAATGAACACTGAAGCTTTCTTT
14,TRBD1,.,TRBJ2-4,TRBV5-1,CASRTGEWSDIQYF,TGCGCCAGCCGAACAGGGGAATGGTCGGACATTCAGTACTTC
13,.,.,TRBJ2-5,TRBV29-1,CSVDSSFGETQYF,TGCAGCGTTGACAGTAGCTTCGGAGAGACCCAGTACTTC
18,.,.,TRBJ1-5,TRBV30,CAWSDKTGSRALNQPQHF,TGTGCCTGGAGCGACAAAACAGGCTCCAGAGCTCTAAATCAGCCCCAGCATTTT
14,.,.,TRBJ2-3,TRBV30,CAWSTPGTYNTQYF,TGTGCCTGGAGTACGCCCGGGACCTACAATACGCAGTATTTT
14,.,.,TRBJ1-6,TRBV28,CASTLQGWDSPLHF,TGTGCCAGCACCTTGCAGGGGTGGGATTCACCCCTCCACTTT
18,TRBD1,.,TRBJ1-1,TRBV28,CASSFLKSGTGKRFEAFF,TGTGCCAGCAGTTTTCTCAAGTCCGGGACAGGGAAACGATTTGAAGCTTTCTTT
16,.,.,TRBJ2-7,TRBV7-9,CASSLFLSGTNYEQYF,TGTGCCAGCAGCTTGTTTCTATCCGGGACAAACTACGAGCAGTACTTC
11,TRBD1,once,TRBJ1-2,TRBV7-9,CASSGGTAYTF,TGTGCCAGCAGCGGGGGGACAGCCTACACCTTC
13,.,.,TRBJ1-3,TRBV2,CASRGLSGNTIYF,TGTGCCAGCAGGGGGCTGTCTGGAAACACCATATATTTT
15,TRBD1,.,TRBJ1-2,TRBV5-1,CASSSWTGVYYGYTF,TGCGCCAGCAGCAGCTGGACAGGGGTATACTATGGCTACACCTTC
14,.,.,TRBJ2-1,TRBV19,CASSMPTGYHEQFF,TGTGCCAGTAGTATGCCCACAGGGTACCATGAGCAGTTCTTC
15,TRBD1,.,TRBJ2-3,TRBV5-6,CASSLGDRATDTQYF,TGTGCCAGCAGCTTGGGGGACAGGGCCACAGATACGCAGTATTTT
17,TRBD2,.,TRBJ2-7,TRBV29-1,CSVESLGTSGNSYEQYF,TGCAGCGTCGAATCCCTCGGGACTAGCGGGAACTCCTACGAGCAGTACTTC
13,.,.,TRBJ2-5,TRBV6-1,CASRLGFRETQYF,TGTGCCAGCCGACTCGGTTTCCGAGAGACCCAGTACTTC